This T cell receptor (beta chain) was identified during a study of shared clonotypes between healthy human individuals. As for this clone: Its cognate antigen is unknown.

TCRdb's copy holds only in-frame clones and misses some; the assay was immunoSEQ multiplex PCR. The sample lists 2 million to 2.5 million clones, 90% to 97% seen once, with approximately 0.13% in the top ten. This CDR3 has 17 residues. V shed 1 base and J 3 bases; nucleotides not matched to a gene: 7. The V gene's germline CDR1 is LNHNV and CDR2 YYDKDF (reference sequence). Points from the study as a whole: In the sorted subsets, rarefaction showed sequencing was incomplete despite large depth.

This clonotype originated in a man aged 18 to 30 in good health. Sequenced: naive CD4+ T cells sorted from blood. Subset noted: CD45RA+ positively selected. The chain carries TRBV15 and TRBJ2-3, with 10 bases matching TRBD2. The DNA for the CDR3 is TGTGCCACCAGCAGAGCAACCGGGACTAGCGTAACAGATACGCAGTATTTT. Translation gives CATSRATGTSVTDTQYF.